The 32 T cell receptor beta chains below were found in one sample sequenced in a study of T cell repertoires in ileal Crohn's disease. Only in-frame clones appear in the TCRdb table, and some are missing; sequencing was by immunoSEQ multiplex PCR. This table holds approximately 13,000 clones, 67% found once. The time point: neoterminal ileum biopsy at postoperative endoscopy, about 6 months after surgery. Sequencing was performed on ileal tissue. These receptors came from an adult with Crohn's disease.

In this sample, this clone turned up once. The chain recombines TRBV6-5 with TRBJ1-3; D is uncertain. V lost 0 bases, J lost 2 bases, and 11 bases lay in between. Germline V lookup: CDR1 MNHEY, CDR2 SVGAGI. The CDR3 totals 16 residues. As DNA, the CDR3 is TGTGCCAGCAGTTACTCCCCCCAATTGACTGGAAACACCATATATTTT. Protein product: CASSYSPQLTGNTIYF.

V gene TRBV27 combines with J gene TRBJ1-1, with TRBD1 matching over 8 bases. The CDR3 is 13 amino acids. V lost 4 bases to trimming and J lost 4 bases; unmatched junction nucleotides: 2. Germline values: CDR1 MNHEY, CDR2 SMNVEV (reference sequence). The CDR3 sequence is CASSSGQGTEAFF. As DNA, the CDR3 is TGTGCCAGCAGTTCAGGACAGGGCACTGAAGCTTTCTTT.

V and J are TRBV2 and TRBJ2-2, with D possibly matching TRBD2 (5 bases). Deletions cut 6 bases from V and 5 bases from J, with 7 bases between. Germline V gene data show CDR1 as SNHLY and CDR2 as FYNNEI. The CDR3 spans 12 residues. CDR3 protein: CASSEGTGELFF. In DNA, the CDR3 is TGTGCCAGCAGCGAGGGAACCGGGGAGCTGTTTTTT.

The CDR3 protein is CASSQDASGGDGYTF. The CDR3 nucleotides are TGCGCCAGCAGCCAAGACGCGTCCGGGGGGGATGGCTACACCTTC. This chain connects TRBV4-1 to TRBJ1-2; D possibly corresponds to TRBD1 (5 bases). The V and J ends lost 0 bases and 6 bases respectively, with 14 bases between them. CDR1 MGHRA and CDR2 YSYEKL come from the germline V gene. The CDR3 contains 15 residues.

This clone came up a few times. V gene TRBV18 combines with J gene TRBJ2-3; possibly TRBD1 for D (6 bases). V gave up 11 bases and J gave up 5 bases, with 20 bases separating them. This CDR3 is built from 14 residues. Germline CDR1 reads KGHSH; CDR2 reads LQKENI. Here the CDR3 reads CAASGGLREDTQYF. CDR3 DNA sequence: TGTGCCGCCTCTGGGGGCCTCAGGGAAGATACGCAGTATTTT.

The chain couples TRBV7-6 to TRBJ1-4; a weak D match, TRBD1 (5 bases). V was cut by 1 base and J by 8 bases, with 20 bases left in between. Germline lookup yields CDR1 SGHVS and CDR2 FNYEAQ. This CDR3 comprises 17 residues. DNA of the CDR3: TGTGCCAGCAGCTTAGACGGCCAAACGAGGGGAGGGGAAAAACTGTTTTTT. Its protein is CASSLDGQTRGGEKLFF.

This clone showed up just once. J is TRBJ2-3 and V is TRBV5-1, with D possibly being TRBD1 (6 bases). V lost 2 bases to trimming and J lost 3 bases, with 10 bases between them. Per germline, CDR1 SGHRS and CDR2 YFSETQ. The CDR3 totals 14 residues. In DNA form, the CDR3 reads TGCGCCAGCAGCTTACAGGGTTATACAGATACGCAGTATTTT. The encoded protein is CASSLQGYTDTQYF.

In its sample, this clone is medium-sized. The chain uses TRBV6-6 and TRBJ2-2, with D possibly being TRBD1 (5 bases). CDR1 and CDR2 from the germline V gene are MNHNY and SVGAGI (reference sequence). V was clipped by 6 bases and J by 6 bases, with 14 bases between them. This CDR3 comprises 14 residues. The CDR3 loop reads CASRFQGNAGELFF. CDR3 bases: TGTGCCAGCAGATTCCAGGGTAACGCCGGGGAGCTGTTTTTT.

The V and J genes are TRBV5-1 and TRBJ2-7; the match to TRBD1 covers 8 bases. With 4 bases clipped from V and 0 bases from J, the junction kept 9 bases outside the gene matches. This CDR3 has 16 amino acids. Germline-derived CDR1 and CDR2 are SGHRS and YFSETQ. CDR3 residues: CASSLRTGIVSYEQYF. Here the CDR3 DNA reads TGCGCCAGCAGCCTCCGGACAGGGATCGTCTCCTACGAGCAGTACTTC.

This clone came up once. The chain has TRBV6-1 and TRBJ2-3; no clear D. The CDR3 has 15 residues. Trimming removed 4 bases from V and 1 base from J, with 12 bases in between. Per the germline V gene, CDR1 is MNHNS and CDR2 is SASEGT. CDR3 nucleotides: TGTGCCAGCAGTGTGACGACATCGGGCACAGATACGCAGTATTTT. This codes for CASSVTTSGTDTQYF.

The chain combines TRBV5-4 with TRBJ1-2; TRBD1 is a possible D gene (5 bases). The V end was cut by 0 bases, the J end by 1 base, with 13 bases between. The CDR3 covers 16 residues. CDR1 is SGHNT and CDR2 is YYREEE in the germline V gene (reference sequence). CDR3 DNA: TGTGCCAGCAGCTTGGGGGCAGGGACCGATAACTATGGCTACACCTTC. Protein product: CASSLGAGTDNYGYTF.

V and J are TRBV27 and TRBJ2-7, with 9 bases matching TRBD2. V lost 6 bases, J lost 4 bases, and 4 bases stayed unmatched. Germline V CDR1 and CDR2: MNHEY, SMNVEV (reference sequence). The CDR3 extends over 13 amino acids. The CDR3, as DNA: TGTGCCAGCAGAGACAGCGGGGGGTACGAGCAGTACTTC. Its protein is CASRDSGGYEQYF.

This clone was seen more than once but under ten times. V and J are TRBV25-1 and TRBJ1-1; 8 bases line up with TRBD1. Germline loops: CDR1 MGHDK, CDR2 SYGVNS. The CDR3 has 15 residues. V dropped 1 base and J dropped 7; count of bases not matched to a gene: 8. The chain's CDR3 is CASSELGQGASEAFF. The CDR3 region has the DNA TGTGCCAGCAGTGAATTAGGGCAGGGGGCGAGTGAAGCTTTCTTT.

J is TRBJ2-5 and V is TRBV20-1, with D perhaps being TRBD1 or TRBD2 (5 bases each). CDR1 is DFQATT, CDR2 SNEGSKA, per germline (reference sequence). The CDR3 totals 11 residues. The CDR3 region has the DNA TGCCTTGGGACCTCAAGAGAGACCCAGTACTTC. Translation: CLGTSRETQYF.

The V and J genes are TRBV18 and TRBJ1-3; D might be TRBD1 (5 bases). Germline V gene lookup returns CDR1 KGHSH and CDR2 LQKENI. The CDR3 contains 15 residues. V was pared by 5 bases and J by 4 bases, with 15 bases between. In DNA, the CDR3 is TGTGCCAGCTCAACCACCCGGGGCGGAGGAAACACCATATATTTT. Protein: CASSTTRGGGNTIYF.

The J gene is TRBJ1-1, the V gene TRBV2; 7 bases line up with TRBD1. This CDR3 has 14 amino acids. The germline CDR1 and CDR2 sequences are SNHLY and FYNNEI. Trimming at V came to 7 bases and at J to 2 bases, leaving 7 bases not matched to a gene. This CDR3 is CASTLDRTNTEAFF. CDR3 nucleotides: TGTGCCAGCACCTTGGACAGGACAAACACTGAAGCTTTCTTT.

This chain links TRBV7-9 with TRBJ1-2, with 7 positions matching TRBD1. Germline V lookup: CDR1 SEHNR, CDR2 FQNEAQ (reference sequence). J lost 8 bases, V lost 5 bases, and 11 bases had no gene match. The CDR3 length is 14 residues. Written as DNA, the CDR3 is TGTGCCAGCAGCCAACGGACAGGCGGAAACGGCTACACCTTC. Protein product: CASSQRTGGNGYTF.

V gene TRBV19 combines with J gene TRBJ1-1; TRBD1 might be the D (5 bases). The CDR3 has 11 amino acids. Trimming left V 7 bases short and J 6 bases short, with 9 bases between. Looked up from germline, CDR1 is LNHDA and CDR2 is SQIVND (reference sequence). The CDR3 nucleotides read TGTGCCAGTAACCAGGGCCCTGAAGCTTTCTTT. Residues: CASNQGPEAFF.

This clone has only one observation. This rearrangement joins TRBV7-9 to TRBJ2-5, with D uncertain. CDR3 length: 14 amino acids. Looked up from germline, CDR1 is SEHNR and CDR2 is FQNEAQ (reference sequence). Trimming stripped 5 bases from V and 1 base from J, with 11 bases between. CDR3 DNA sequence: TGTGCCAGCAGCCCCGGAAGTCCCCAAGAGACCCAGTACTTC. Translation: CASSPGSPQETQYF.

This clone was seen a single time. The junction departs from the called germline gene at one end, perhaps through a read error. The chain is built from TRBV7-7 and TRBJ2-5, with 9 bases matching TRBD2. CDR1 is SSHAT and CDR2 is FNYEAQ in the germline V gene (reference sequence). CDR3 length: 16 amino acids. This chain's CDR3 is CASSGGASGDQETQYF. The CDR3 region has the DNA TGTGCTAGCAGCGGGGGTGCTAGCGGGGATCAAGAGACCCAGTACTTC. The full variable domain, its missing parts supplied by reference TRBV7-7 and TRBJ2-5, is GAGVSQSPRYKVTKRGQDVTLRCDPISSHATLYWYQQALGQGPEFLTYFNYEAQPDKSGLPSDRFSAERPEGSISTLTIQRTEQRDSAMYRCASSGGASGDQETQYFGPGTRLLVL.

The V call is TRBV7-7, the J call TRBJ2-2, with a weak D call TRBD1 (6 bases). The germline V and J ends were trimmed by 5 bases and 6 bases, with 13 bases remaining between them. Per the germline V gene, CDR1 is SSHAT and CDR2 is FNYEAQ (reference sequence). The CDR3 loop spans 14 amino acids. The CDR3 loop reads CASSAGPGAGELFF. For the CDR3, the DNA is TGTGCCAGCAGCGCCGGGCCAGGGGCCGGGGAGCTGTTTTTT.

CDR3 sequence: CASSLVPGVSPHSGANVLTF. The DNA of the CDR3 is TGTGCCAGCAGCTTGGTCCCCGGGGTCTCTCCACATTCTGGGGCCAACGTCCTGACTTTC. The rearrangement links TRBV5-8 to TRBJ2-6; possibly TRBD2 for D (5 bases). The CDR3 contains 20 residues. Germline V gene data show CDR1 as SGHTS and CDR2 as YDEGEE. V dropped 0 bases and J dropped 1 base, with 20 bases sitting between them.

The chain uses TRBV2 and TRBJ2-7; tentative D call: TRBD1 (6 bases). The CDR3 sequence is 13 residues long. V was shortened by 6 bases and J by 2 bases, with 11 bases between the two germline ends. Germline values: CDR1 SNHLY, CDR2 FYNNEI. The CDR3 region has the DNA TGTGCCAGCAGCCGGGACACCCCCTACGAGCAGTACTTC. Amino acids: CASSRDTPYEQYF.

The chain uses TRBV10-1 and TRBJ1-2; 8 bases are a match to TRBD1. V was pared by 7 bases and J by 2 bases, with 3 bases of the junction left unmatched. The CDR3 has 13 amino acids. The V gene's germline CDR1 is WNHNN and CDR2 SYGVQD (reference sequence). The CDR3 DNA sequence: TGCGCCAGCAACCGGACAGGGAACTATGGCTACACCTTC. Its translation is CASNRTGNYGYTF.

The table lists this clone with a few counts. The genes are TRBV30 and TRBJ1-1; D ambiguous. V lost 0 bases, J lost 7 bases, and 6 bases lay in between. This CDR3 is 11 amino acids long. CDR1 is GTSNPN and CDR2 is SVGIG in the germline V gene (reference sequence). This CDR3 reads CAWSVAGEAFF. In nucleotides, the CDR3 is TGTGCCTGGAGTGTAGCCGGTGAAGCTTTCTTT.

This chain joins TRBV7-3 and TRBJ2-1; D is unresolved. V was shortened by 2 bases and J by 10 bases, with 15 bases between the two germline ends. This CDR3 spans 14 amino acids. CDR1 is SGHTA, CDR2 FQGTGA, per germline. The DNA of the CDR3 is TGTGCCAGCAGCTTAGACACGGCAGGACGGGAGCAGTTCTTC. This sequence encodes CASSLDTAGREQFF.

The rearrangement joins TRBV25-1 to TRBJ2-7, with 9 bases identical to TRBD2. CDR1 and CDR2 from the germline V gene are MGHDK and SYGVNS. The V gene end was trimmed by 8 bases and the J gene end by 1 base; junction bases not matched to a gene: 6. The CDR3 has 14 amino acids. CDR3 amino acids: CASGLAGTSYEQYF. The CDR3 coding sequence is TGTGCCAGCGGCCTAGCGGGGACTTCCTACGAGCAGTACTTC.

The genes are TRBV7-2 and TRBJ2-5; 11 bases match TRBD2. This CDR3 comprises 16 residues. Germline CDR1 SGHTA, CDR2 FQGNSA. The J segment lost 6 bases and the V segment lost 5 bases, leaving 11 bases of the junction unmatched. The CDR3 reads CASSPDVAGGTKTQYF. The CDR3 DNA is TGTGCCAGCAGCCCGGACGTAGCGGGGGGGACGAAGACCCAGTACTTC. Full variable domain (remainder filled in from reference TRBV7-2 and TRBJ2-5): GAGVSQSPSNKVTEKGKDVELRCDPISGHTALYWYRQSLGQGLEFLIYFQGNSAPDKSGLPSDRFSAERTGGSVSTLTIQRTQQEDSAVYLCASSPDVAGGTKTQYFGPGTRLLVL.

This chain connects TRBV18 to TRBJ1-1; tentative D call: TRBD1 (5 bases). The CDR3 runs 16 residues. CDR1 and CDR2 (germline): KGHSH, LQKENI. The germline V and J ends were trimmed by 0 bases and 0 bases, with 11 bases remaining between them. In nucleotides, the CDR3 is TGTGCCAGCTCACCACCGCTCGACAGTCTGAACACTGAAGCTTTCTTT. Translation gives CASSPPLDSLNTEAFF.

The V gene is TRBV15, the J gene TRBJ1-2; no definite D call. Germline V gene data show CDR1 as LNHNV and CDR2 as YYDKDF (reference sequence). The CDR3 covers 12 residues. Trimming cost V 0 bases and J 5 bases, with 4 bases left between them. The CDR3 spells CATSRDLYGYTF. The CDR3 DNA follows: TGTGCCACCAGCAGAGATCTATATGGCTACACCTTC.

The V gene is TRBV2, the J gene TRBJ1-2, with 11 bases fitting TRBD1. The J segment lost 4 bases and the V segment lost 6 bases, leaving 4 bases of the junction unmatched. In germline, CDR1 is SNHLY, CDR2 FYNNEI. The CDR3 loop spans 14 amino acids. The CDR3 sequence is CASSGQGASYGYTF. DNA for the CDR3: TGTGCCAGCAGCGGACAGGGGGCGAGCTATGGCTACACCTTC.

The rearrangement links TRBV11-2 to TRBJ2-1, with D uncertain. Trimming pared 1 base from V and 3 bases from J, leaving 4 bases between. This CDR3 comprises 13 residues. CDR1 SGHAT and CDR2 FQNNGV come from the germline V gene. The CDR3 region has the DNA TGTGCCAGCAGCTTAGGACGCTACAATGAGCAGTTCTTC. Its protein product is CASSLGRYNEQFF.